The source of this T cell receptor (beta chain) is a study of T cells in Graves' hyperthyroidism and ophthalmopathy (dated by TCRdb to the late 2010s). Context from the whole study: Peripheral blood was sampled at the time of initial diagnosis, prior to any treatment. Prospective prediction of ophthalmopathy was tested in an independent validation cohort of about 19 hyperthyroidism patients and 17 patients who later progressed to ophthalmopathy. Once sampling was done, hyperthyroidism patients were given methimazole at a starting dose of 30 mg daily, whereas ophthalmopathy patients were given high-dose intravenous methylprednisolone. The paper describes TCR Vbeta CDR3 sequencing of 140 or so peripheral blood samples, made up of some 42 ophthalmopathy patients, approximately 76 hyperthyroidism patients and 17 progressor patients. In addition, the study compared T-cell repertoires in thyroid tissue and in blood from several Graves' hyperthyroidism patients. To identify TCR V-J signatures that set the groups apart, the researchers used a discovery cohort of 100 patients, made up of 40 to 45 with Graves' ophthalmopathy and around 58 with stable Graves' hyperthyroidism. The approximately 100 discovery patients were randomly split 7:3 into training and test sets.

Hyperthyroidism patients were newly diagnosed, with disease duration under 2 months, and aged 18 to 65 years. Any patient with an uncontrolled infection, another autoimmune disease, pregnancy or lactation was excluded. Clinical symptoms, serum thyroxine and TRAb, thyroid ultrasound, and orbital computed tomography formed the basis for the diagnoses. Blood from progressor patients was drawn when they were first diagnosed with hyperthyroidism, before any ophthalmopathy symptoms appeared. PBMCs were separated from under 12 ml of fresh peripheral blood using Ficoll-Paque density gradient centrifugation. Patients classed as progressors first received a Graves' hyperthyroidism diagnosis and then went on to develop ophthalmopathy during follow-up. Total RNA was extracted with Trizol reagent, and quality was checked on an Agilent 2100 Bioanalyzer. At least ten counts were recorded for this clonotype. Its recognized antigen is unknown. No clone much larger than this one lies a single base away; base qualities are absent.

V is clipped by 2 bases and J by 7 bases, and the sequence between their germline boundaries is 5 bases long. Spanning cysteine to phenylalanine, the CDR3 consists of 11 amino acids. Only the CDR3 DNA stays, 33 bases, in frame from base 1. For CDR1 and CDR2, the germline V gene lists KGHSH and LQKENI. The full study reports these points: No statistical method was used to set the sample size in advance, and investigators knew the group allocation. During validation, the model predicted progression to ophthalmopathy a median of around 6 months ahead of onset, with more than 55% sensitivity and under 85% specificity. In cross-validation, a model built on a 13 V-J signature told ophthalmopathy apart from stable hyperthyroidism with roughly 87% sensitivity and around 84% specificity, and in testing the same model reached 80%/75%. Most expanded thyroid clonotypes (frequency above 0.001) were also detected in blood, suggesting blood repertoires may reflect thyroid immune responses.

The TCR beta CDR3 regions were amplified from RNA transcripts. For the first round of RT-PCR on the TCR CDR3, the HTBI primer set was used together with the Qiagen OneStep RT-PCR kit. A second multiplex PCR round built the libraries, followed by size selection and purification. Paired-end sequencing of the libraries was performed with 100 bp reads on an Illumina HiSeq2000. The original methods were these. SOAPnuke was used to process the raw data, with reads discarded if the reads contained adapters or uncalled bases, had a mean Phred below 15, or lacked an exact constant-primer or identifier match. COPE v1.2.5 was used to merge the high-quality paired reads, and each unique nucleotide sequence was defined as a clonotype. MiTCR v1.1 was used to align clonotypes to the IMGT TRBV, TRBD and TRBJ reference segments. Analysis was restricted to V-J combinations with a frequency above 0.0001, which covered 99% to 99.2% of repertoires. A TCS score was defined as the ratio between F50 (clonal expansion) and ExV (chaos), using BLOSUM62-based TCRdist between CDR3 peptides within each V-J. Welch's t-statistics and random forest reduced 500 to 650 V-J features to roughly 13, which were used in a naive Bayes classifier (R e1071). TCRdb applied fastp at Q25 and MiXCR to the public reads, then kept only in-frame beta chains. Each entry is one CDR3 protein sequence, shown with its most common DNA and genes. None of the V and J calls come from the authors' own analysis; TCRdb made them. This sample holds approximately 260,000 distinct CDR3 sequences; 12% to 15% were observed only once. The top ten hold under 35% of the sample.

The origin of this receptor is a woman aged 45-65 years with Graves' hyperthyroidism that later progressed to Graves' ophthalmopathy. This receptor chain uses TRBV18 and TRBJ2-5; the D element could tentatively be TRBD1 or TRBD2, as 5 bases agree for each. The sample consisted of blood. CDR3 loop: CASSPGGTQYF. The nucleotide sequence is TGTGCCAGCTCACCAGGGGGGACCCAGTACTTC.